One and the same sample provided the 24 T cell receptor beta chains below, sequenced in a study of T cell responses to AZD1222 COVID-19 vaccine. TCRdb keeps only in-frame clones here, not all; method: immunoSEQ multiplex PCR. The table lists 80,000 or so clones, roughly 80% of them singletons, with approximately 25% in the top ten. The starting material was peripheral blood, obtained 28 days after the second dose of the MenACWY control vaccine. The receptors were sampled from an adult who received the MenACWY meningococcal vaccine as a control.

CDR3 in amino acids: CASKWTGDNSPLHF. CDR3 nucleotides: TGTGCCAGCAAGTGGACAGGAGATAATTCACCCCTCCACTTT. The chain uses TRBV2 and TRBJ1-6, with 7 nucleotides matching TRBD1. Trimming removed 7 bases from V and 5 bases from J; junction bases left unmatched: 5. Germline V CDR1 and CDR2: SNHLY, FYNNEI. The CDR3 length is 14 residues.

The rearrangement joins TRBV2 to TRBJ2-1; 7 nucleotides align to TRBD2. CDR3 length: 13 amino acids. V lost 7 bases and J lost 4; bases outside the gene matches: 4. Germline V gene data show CDR1 as SNHLY and CDR2 as FYNNEI. The CDR3, as DNA: TGTGCCAGCAAAACGGGGGGATACAATGAGCAGTTCTTC. Residues: CASKTGGYNEQFF.

The rearrangement joins TRBV5-6 to TRBJ2-7; 7 nucleotides match TRBD2. The junction had 9 bases not matched to a gene; V was cut back by 4 bases and J by 2 bases. Germline V CDR1 and CDR2: SGHDT, YYEEEE. This CDR3 region has 15 residues. Written as DNA, the CDR3 is TGTGCCAGCAGCCCGCAGCTAGCGGTACCCTACGAGCAGTACTTC. This encodes CASSPQLAVPYEQYF.

This clone showed up just once. The rearrangement uses TRBV5-1 and TRBJ2-1; no clear D gene. This CDR3 is built from 15 residues. Germline loops: CDR1 SGHRS, CDR2 YFSETQ. Trimming removed 4 bases from V and 0 bases from J, with 11 bases in between. The CDR3 DNA sequence: TGCGCCAGCAGCCCCACCCTAAGCTCCTACAATGAGCAGTTCTTC. It translates to CASSPTLSSYNEQFF.

This chain links TRBV7-6 with TRBJ1-1; D remains ambiguous. This CDR3 comprises 14 residues. The germline gives CDR1 SGHVS, CDR2 FNYEAQ. Trimming left V 1 base short and J 5 bases short, with 11 bases between. As DNA, the CDR3 is TGTGCCAGCAGCTTAGGCGTCAGCGGTACTGAAGCTTTCTTT. Translating it yields CASSLGVSGTEAFF.

The chain has TRBV19 and TRBJ2-7, with a weak D call TRBD1 (6 bases). In germline, CDR1 is LNHDA, CDR2 SQIVND (reference sequence). The length of the CDR3 is 13 residues. V was shortened by 2 bases and J by 3 bases, with 8 bases between the two germline ends. The CDR3 DNA is TGTGCCAGTAGTATAAGGGGGAACTACGAGCAGTACTTC. Its protein product is CASSIRGNYEQYF. The whole variable domain, remainder taken from reference TRBV19 and TRBJ2-7, is DGGITQSPKYLFRKEGQNVTLSCEQNLNHDAMYWYRQDPGQGLRLIYYSQIVNDFQKGDIAEGYSVSREKKESFPLTVTSAQKNPTAFYLCASSIRGNYEQYFGPGTRLTVT.

V and J are TRBV28 and TRBJ1-2; D ambiguous. Germline loops: CDR1 MDHEN, CDR2 SYDVKM. V lost 3 bases and J 4 bases, leaving 15 bases between the germline ends. This CDR3 has 15 amino acids. CDR3 nucleotide sequence: TGTGCCAGCAGTTTGAGTGGCGGACGGACCTATGGCTACACCTTC. Translated: CASSLSGGRTYGYTF.

The chain joins TRBV30 to TRBJ1-5, with D perhaps matching TRBD1 (5 bases). In germline, CDR1 is GTSNPN, CDR2 SVGIG (reference sequence). V was cut by 2 bases and J by 4 bases, with 12 bases left in between. This CDR3 is 14 amino acids long. The CDR3 loop reads CAWSPPGPNQPQHF. The CDR3 DNA sequence: TGTGCCTGGAGTCCACCAGGGCCAAATCAGCCCCAGCATTTT.

The J gene is TRBJ1-1, the V gene TRBV20-1, with a weak D call TRBD1 (5 bases). Per the germline V gene, CDR1 is DFQATT and CDR2 is SNEGSKA (reference sequence). Trimming stripped 7 bases from V and 12 bases from J, with 18 bases between. There are 11 residues in the CDR3. CDR3 bases: TGCAGTGTTCGAAGGGGAGGGAGCTCTTTCTTT. Its translation is CSVRRGGSSFF.

This clone was counted a few times. This chain links TRBV7-2 with TRBJ2-4; the D gene is possibly TRBD1 (6 bases). The germline V and J ends were trimmed by 5 bases and 7 bases, with 18 bases remaining between them. The CDR3 is 15 amino acids. Germline V gene lookup returns CDR1 SGHTA and CDR2 FQGNSA. For the CDR3, the DNA is TGTGCCAGCAGCCCGCCTAGGGCAGGGGCGAACATTCAGTACTTC. Amino acid sequence: CASSPPRAGANIQYF. Full variable domain (rest looked up from reference TRBV7-2 and TRBJ2-4): GAGVSQSPSNKVTEKGKDVELRCDPISGHTALYWYRQSLGQGLEFLIYFQGNSAPDKSGLPSDRFSAERTGGSVSTLTIQRTQQEDSAVYLCASSPPRAGANIQYFGAGTRLSVL.

The J gene is TRBJ1-2, the V gene TRBV10-3; 7 bases are shared with TRBD1. The V gene's germline CDR1 is ENHRY and CDR2 SYGVKD. This CDR3 contains 16 residues. The junction had 8 bases not matched to a gene; V was cut back by 0 bases and J by 4 bases. The CDR3 region has the DNA TGTGCCATCAGTGAGTCGATTCTGCCAGGGGGCTATGGCTACACCTTC. Residues: CAISESILPGGYGYTF.

In this sample, this clone turned up a few times. The chain is built from TRBV6-1 and TRBJ1-6; D might be TRBD1 (5 bases). The length of the CDR3 is 12 residues. V was pared by 3 bases and J by 14 bases, with 11 bases between. Germline CDR1 reads MNHNS; CDR2 reads SASEGT. CDR3 loop: CASSELTGALHF. CDR3 DNA sequence: TGTGCCAGCAGTGAGTTGACGGGGGCCCTCCACTTT.

In the case of this clone: Because the CDR3's place on the DNA is in doubt, the DNA is left out and the CDR3 is given as listed by TCRdb. The rearrangement links TRBV30 to TRBJ1-1. The CDR3 contains 22 residues when both ends are counted. Germline CDR1 GTSNPN, CDR2 SVGIG (reference sequence). The CDR3 loop reads CAWSPHTSVPGVYGGGQGEAFF.

This clone was counted once. This rearrangement joins TRBV30 to TRBJ2-1; maybe TRBD1 (6 bases). There are 12 residues in the CDR3. The germline CDR1 and CDR2 sequences are GTSNPN and SVGIG (reference sequence). Trimming took 7 bases from V and 5 from J, leaving 12 bases between them. Here the CDR3 DNA reads TGTGCCTTCGGGACACCAGACAATGAGCAGTTCTTC. Protein product: CAFGTPDNEQFF.

This clone was recorded a few times. J is TRBJ1-2 and V is TRBV6-2 or TRBV6-3; a weak D match, TRBD1 (5 bases). CDR1 is MNHEY and CDR2 is SVGEGT in the germline V gene. This CDR3 comprises 14 residues. Trimming took off 5 bases at V and 3 bases at J, with 13 bases between the two ends. CDR3 in amino acids: CASSGGSDYYGYTF. As DNA, the CDR3 is TGTGCCAGCAGTGGGGGGTCGGACTACTATGGCTACACCTTC.

This clone has only one observation. The rearrangement uses TRBV28 and TRBJ2-1, with a weak D call TRBD2 (5 bases). V was clipped by 7 bases and J by 8 bases, with 15 bases between them. This CDR3 contains 13 residues. From germline, CDR1 is MDHEN and CDR2 SYDVKM. CDR3 region: CASTRPGKDEQFF. Here the CDR3 DNA reads TGTGCCAGCACCCGACCGGGGAAGGATGAGCAGTTCTTC.

CDR3 sequence reads: CASSLEATNEKLFF. Written as DNA, the CDR3 is TGTGCCAGCAGCTTAGAAGCAACTAATGAAAAACTGTTTTTT. The chain combines TRBV7-8 with TRBJ1-4; D unresolved. Germline V CDR1 and CDR2: SGHVS, FQNEAQ. The CDR3 runs 14 residues. V was cut by 1 base and J by 0 bases, with 3 bases left in between.

The chain combines TRBV27 with TRBJ2-1; 7 nucleotides agree with TRBD2. CDR1 is MNHEY and CDR2 is SMNVEV in the germline V gene (reference sequence). The CDR3 is 12 residues long. The ends lost 1 base at V and 10 bases at J; junction bases unmatched: 1. CDR3 region: CASSLWGGEQFF. The CDR3 DNA reads as TGTGCCAGCAGTTTATGGGGGGGAGAGCAGTTCTTC.

This CDR3 reads CASKRGRGMNSGANVLTF. CDR3 nucleotide sequence: TGTGCCAGTAAGAGGGGCAGGGGCATGAACTCTGGGGCCAACGTCCTGACTTTC. The chain carries TRBV5-6 and TRBJ2-6; D possibly corresponds to TRBD1 (6 bases). The CDR3 runs 18 residues. The V gene's germline CDR1 is SGHDT and CDR2 YYEEEE. The germline V and J ends were trimmed by 8 bases and 0 bases, with 21 bases remaining between them.

This clone was seen only a few times. The V gene is TRBV28, the J gene TRBJ1-1; maybe TRBD1 (6 bases). The V and J ends lost 6 bases and 0 bases respectively, with 17 bases between them. The germline CDR1 and CDR2 sequences are MDHEN and SYDVKM. The CDR3 has 16 amino acids. The CDR3 protein is CASSPSFGQLNTEAFF. CDR3 DNA sequence: TGTGCCAGCAGCCCCAGCTTCGGACAGCTGAACACTGAAGCTTTCTTT.

The rearrangement uses TRBV5-8 and TRBJ1-1; D uncertain. This CDR3 has 14 residues. Germline CDR1 reads SGHTS; CDR2 reads YDEGEE. Deletions cut 4 bases from V and 1 base from J, with 11 bases between. CDR3 region: CASSLLGGNTEAFF. In nucleotides, the CDR3 is TGTGCCAGCAGCCTGTTAGGAGGGAACACTGAAGCTTTCTTT.

This chain links TRBV9 with TRBJ2-3; D is undetermined. The V end was cut by 4 bases, the J end by 4 bases, with 16 bases between. Per the germline V gene, CDR1 is SGDLS and CDR2 is YYNGEE. This CDR3 contains 15 residues. The CDR3 is CASSFGPLGPDTQYF. The CDR3 DNA reads TGTGCCAGCAGCTTCGGCCCCTTAGGCCCAGATACGCAGTATTTT.

This clone was picked up one time. This chain links TRBV2 with TRBJ2-5, with D uncertain. CDR1 SNHLY and CDR2 FYNNEI come from the germline V gene. Trimming took 9 bases from V and 8 from J, leaving 19 bases between them. This CDR3 is built from 13 residues. DNA of the CDR3: TGTGCCAGTACCTTCAGTACAGCAACTACCCAGTACTTC. Residues: CASTFSTATTQYF.

The chain recombines TRBV5-4 with TRBJ2-7; 10 bases align to TRBD2. The CDR3 runs to 17 residues. Looked up from germline, CDR1 is SGHNT and CDR2 is YYREEE (reference sequence). J was trimmed by 1 base and V by 0 bases; bases with no gene match: 7. CDR3 bases: TGTGCCAGCAGCTTGGGGGCTAGCGGGGGTCAATCCTACGAGCAGTACTTC. It specifies CASSLGASGGQSYEQYF.